This T cell receptor (beta chain) was identified during a study of human T cells and chemical hapten exposure. Trimming removed 1 base from V and 5 bases from J, with 11 bases in between. This CDR3 is built from 14 residues. Germline lookup yields CDR1 SGHTA and CDR2 FQGNSA. Unique molecular identifiers were attached to individual cDNA molecules within the library. MiXCR, applied by TCRdb to the 5' RACE reads, yields one record per CDR3 protein. The data contain 70,000 to 85,000 distinct CDR3 sequences, approximately 15% of them singletons. Unseparated into fractions, whole blood served as the source from which total RNA was extracted.

This receptor was identified in a female donor in good health. The rearrangement links TRBV7-2 to TRBJ2-5; no firm D call. CDR3 residues: CASSLVIAAETQYF. For the CDR3, the DNA is TGTGCCAGCAGCTTAGTGATAGCTGCCGAGACCCAGTACTTC.